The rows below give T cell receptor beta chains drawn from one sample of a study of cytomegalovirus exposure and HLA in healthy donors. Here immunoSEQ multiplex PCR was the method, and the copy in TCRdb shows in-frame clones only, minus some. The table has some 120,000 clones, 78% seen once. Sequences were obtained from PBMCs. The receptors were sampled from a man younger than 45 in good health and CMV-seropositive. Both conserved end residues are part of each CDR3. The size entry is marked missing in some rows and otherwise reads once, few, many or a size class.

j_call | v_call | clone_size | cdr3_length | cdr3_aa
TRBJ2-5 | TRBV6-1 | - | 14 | CASSRDRGVETQYF
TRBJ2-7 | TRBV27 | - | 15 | CASSRLTGGAYEQYF
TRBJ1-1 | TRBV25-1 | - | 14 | CASTGAGQNTEAFF
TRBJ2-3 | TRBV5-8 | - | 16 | CASSRRTSGITDTQYF
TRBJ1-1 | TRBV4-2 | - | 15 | CASSLSTGMNTEAFF
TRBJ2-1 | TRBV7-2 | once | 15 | CASSLYGAGYNEQFF
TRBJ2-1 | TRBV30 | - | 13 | CAGTSGSFNEQFF
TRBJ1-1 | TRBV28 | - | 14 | CASSPSGTVRRAFF
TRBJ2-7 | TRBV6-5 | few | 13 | CASSYYKNYEQYF
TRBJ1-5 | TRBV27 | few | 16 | CASSKTRVNSDQPQHF
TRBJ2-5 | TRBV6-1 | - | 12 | CASSRSQETQYF
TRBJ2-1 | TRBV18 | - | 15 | CASSPPEGLNNEQFF
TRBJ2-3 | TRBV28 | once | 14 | CASSFSSGVDTQYF
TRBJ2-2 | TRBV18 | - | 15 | CASSPGLAVSGELFF
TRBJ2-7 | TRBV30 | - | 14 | CAWSVPPGTYEQYF
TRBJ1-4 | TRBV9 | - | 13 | CASSDPSSEKLFF
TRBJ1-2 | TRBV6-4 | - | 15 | CASSPTGFGGYGYTF
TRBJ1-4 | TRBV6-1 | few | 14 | CASRPQGGNEKLFF
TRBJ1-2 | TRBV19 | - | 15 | CASSLQGAANYGYTF
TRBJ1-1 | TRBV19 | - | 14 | CASSPEKRDTEAFF
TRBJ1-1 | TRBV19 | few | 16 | CASSIFSGSRTAEAFF
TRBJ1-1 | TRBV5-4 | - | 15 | CASSKGAGVNTEAFF
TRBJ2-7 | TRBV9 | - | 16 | CASSVGRGLRDYEQYF
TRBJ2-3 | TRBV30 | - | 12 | CAWRTGPDTQYF
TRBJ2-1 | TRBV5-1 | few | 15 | CASSLGALAGGEEFF
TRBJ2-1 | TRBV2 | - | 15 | CASSASGSSYNEQFF
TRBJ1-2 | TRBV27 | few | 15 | CASSLRGTSDYGYTF
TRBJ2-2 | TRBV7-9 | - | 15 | CASSLISVITGELFF
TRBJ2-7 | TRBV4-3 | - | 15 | CASSQDPGSSYEQYF
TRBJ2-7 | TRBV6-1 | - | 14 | CASSTRTGGYEQYF
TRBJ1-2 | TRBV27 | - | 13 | CASSFGRRYGYTF
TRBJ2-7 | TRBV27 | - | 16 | CATQIRIRDLGYEQYF
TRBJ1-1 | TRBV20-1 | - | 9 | CSLNTEAFF
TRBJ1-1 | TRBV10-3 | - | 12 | CAISTRTAEAFF
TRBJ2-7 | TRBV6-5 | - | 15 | CASSTTRDRVYEQYF
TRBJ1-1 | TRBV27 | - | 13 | CASTGGSNTEAFF
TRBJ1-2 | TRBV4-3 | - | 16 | CASSPHPTGSNYGYTF
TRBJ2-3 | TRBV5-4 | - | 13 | CASSLNRADTQYF
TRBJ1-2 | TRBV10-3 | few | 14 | CAIMGGEGNYGYTF
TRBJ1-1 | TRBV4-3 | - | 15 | CASSQRQGWGTEAFF
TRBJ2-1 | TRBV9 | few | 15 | CASSETESSYNEQFF
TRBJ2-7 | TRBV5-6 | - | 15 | CASSFEAGGMYEQYF
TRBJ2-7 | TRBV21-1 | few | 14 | CASSNDSSPYEQYF
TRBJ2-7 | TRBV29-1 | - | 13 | CSVESGEEVEQYF
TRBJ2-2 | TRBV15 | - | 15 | CATSRDLPRFGELFF
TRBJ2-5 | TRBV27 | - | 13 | CASSLSRGETQYF
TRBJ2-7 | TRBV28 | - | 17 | CASSQPGTSGIRNEQYF
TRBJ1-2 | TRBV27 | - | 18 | CASSFKGPGGDSNYGYTF
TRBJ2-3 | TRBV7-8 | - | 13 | CASSPTPGGTQYF
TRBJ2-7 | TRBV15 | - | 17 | CATSRDKGQGSSYEQYF
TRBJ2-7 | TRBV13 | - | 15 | CASSPRQGRSYEQYF
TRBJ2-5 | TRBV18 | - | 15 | CASSPSGRAGGTQYF
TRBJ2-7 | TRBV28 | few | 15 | CASSSTRTGGYEQYF
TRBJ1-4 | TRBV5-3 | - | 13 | CARSLGREGKLFF
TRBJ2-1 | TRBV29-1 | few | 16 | CSVVPNRAGGPNEQFF
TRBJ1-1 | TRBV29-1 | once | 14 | CSVLQGRVGTEAFF